These 28 T cell receptor beta chains came from one sample sequenced in a study of spatial heterogeneity in lung cancer. Points from the study as a whole: The number of expanded tumor alpha and beta chains correlated with mutation number.

This sample's time point: sample taken at primary tumor resection. TCRdb processed the 5' RACE reads anew with MiXCR; each CDR3 protein has one entry. The sample lists approximately 9,400 distinct CDR3 sequences, about an eighth seen once, with less than 15% in the top ten. Their antigens are not known. Here the sequenced sample was lung tumor tissue, taken at surgery. These receptors originate from a female donor with early-stage non-small cell lung cancer.

The rearrangement links TRBV14 to TRBJ2-7; the D is unclear. V was trimmed by 1 base and J by 4 bases, leaving 5 bases between them. Germline V gives CDR1 SGHDN, CDR2 FVKESK. This CDR3 is 12 amino acids long. CDR3 bases: TGTGCCAGCAGCCAAGTATCTTACGAGCAGTACTTC. Protein product: CASSQVSYEQYF.

This clonotype was seen at least ten times. The rearrangement joins TRBV4-3 to TRBJ2-1, with D uncertain. Trimming took off 4 bases at V and 0 bases at J, with 7 bases between the two ends. CDR3 length: 14 residues. The V gene's germline CDR1 is LGHNA and CDR2 YSLEER. The CDR3 DNA reads as TGCGCCAGCAGCCCTGGCATCTCCTACAATGAGCAGTTCTTC. Translation gives CASSPGISYNEQFF.

This clonotype showed up many times. The J gene is TRBJ2-2, the V gene TRBV19, with 10 bases matching TRBD1. There are 14 residues in the CDR3. Germline lookup yields CDR1 LNHDA and CDR2 SQIVND (reference sequence). The junction had 7 bases not matched to a gene; V was cut back by 9 bases and J by 6 bases. CDR3 protein: CASTGQGEAGELFF. Written as DNA, the CDR3 is TGTGCCAGCACCGGACAGGGGGAGGCCGGGGAGCTGTTTTTT.

The chain joins TRBV5-1 to TRBJ1-1; 9 bases agree with TRBD1. V dropped 0 bases and J dropped 6; count of bases not matched to a gene: 9. The CDR3 runs 16 residues. Germline V lookup: CDR1 SGHRS, CDR2 YFSETQ. The CDR3, as DNA: TGCGCCAGCAGCTTGGTGGGACAGGGAAGGACTGCTGAAGCTTTCTTT. Translating it yields CASSLVGQGRTAEAFF.

This clonotype was observed at least ten times. This chain connects TRBV6-1 to TRBJ2-7; TRBD2 might be the D (5 bases). This CDR3 spans 18 amino acids. Between the trimmed V and J ends, which lost 2 bases and 3 bases, there was a span of 23 bases. Germline values: CDR1 MNHNS, CDR2 SASEGT. The CDR3, as DNA: TGTGCCAGCAGTGAAACGAGGGCGGGCCTGAGGAGTCTCTACGAGCAGTACTTC. It translates to CASSETRAGLRSLYEQYF.

This clonotype was observed a few times. This sequence joins TRBV11-2 and TRBJ2-1; D unclear. CDR1 and CDR2 from the germline V gene are SGHAT and FQNNGV. This CDR3 region has 15 residues. Between the trimmed V and J ends, which lost 1 base and 6 bases, there was a span of 13 bases. The CDR3 loop is CASSLVYVEGNEQFF. The CDR3 nucleotides read TGTGCCAGCAGCTTAGTGTACGTGGAAGGCAATGAGCAGTTCTTC. The full variable domain, rest sourced from reference TRBV11-2 and TRBJ2-1, is EAGVAQSPRYKIIEKRQSVAFWCNPISGHATLYWYQQILGQGPKLLIQFQNNGVVDDSQLPKDRFSAERLKGVDSTLKIQPAKLEDSAVYLCASSLVYVEGNEQFFGPGTRLTVL.

In this sample, this clonotype turned up a few times. The rearrangement links TRBV5-6 to TRBJ2-7; D unresolved. CDR1 and CDR2 from the germline V gene are SGHDT and YYEEEE. This CDR3 spans 14 amino acids. Between the trimmed V and J ends, which lost 4 bases and 0 bases, there was a span of 11 bases. The CDR3 nucleotides are TGTGCCAGCAGCGTAAAACTTAGCTCCTACGAGCAGTACTTC. Its translation is CASSVKLSSYEQYF.

By its share, this clonotype is medium-sized. The chain links TRBV7-2 to TRBJ1-2; TRBD1 aligns across 7 bases. Trimming removed 3 bases from V and 3 bases from J; junction bases left unmatched: 1. From germline, CDR1 is SGHTA and CDR2 FQGNSA. CDR3 length: 13 amino acids. The CDR3 loop reads CASSFGQDYGYTF. CDR3 bases: TGTGCCAGCAGCTTCGGACAGGACTATGGCTACACCTTC. Using reference TRBV7-2 and TRBJ1-2 for the parts outside the CDR3, the full variable domain is GAGVSQSPSNKVTEKGKDVELRCDPISGHTALYWYRQSLGQGLEFLIYFQGNSAPDKSGLPSDRFSAERTGGSVSTLTIQRTQQEDSAVYLCASSFGQDYGYTFGSGTRLTVV.

This clonotype qualifies as medium-sized. V gene TRBV13 combines with J gene TRBJ2-3; TRBD2 matches 7 bases. The V gene's germline CDR1 is PRHDT and CDR2 FYEKMQ (reference sequence). The length of the CDR3 is 16 residues. Trimming took 1 base from V and 5 from J; bases not matched to a gene: 9. CDR3 loop: CASSLVARERLDTQYF. In DNA, the CDR3 is TGTGCCAGCAGCTTAGTCGCGCGGGAGCGATTAGATACGCAGTATTTT.

V usage is TRBV30 and J usage is TRBJ2-6, with D unclear. The CDR3 is made up of 17 amino acids. Germline lookup yields CDR1 GTSNPN and CDR2 SVGIG (reference sequence). The ends were cut back, 0 bases at V and 0 bases at J, with 12 bases in the middle. The CDR3 nucleotides read TGTGCCTGGAGTGTAAATCAGGCTTACTCTGGGGCCAACGTCCTGACTTTC. Translation: CAWSVNQAYSGANVLTF.

By proportion, this clonotype is medium-sized. This chain uses TRBV13 with TRBJ2-7, with D possibly matching TRBD2 (5 bases). This CDR3 contains 13 residues. Germline loops: CDR1 PRHDT, CDR2 FYEKMQ (reference sequence). Trimming pared 5 bases from V and 3 bases from J, leaving 11 bases between. CDR3 loop: CASSAGSGYEQYF. Written as DNA, the CDR3 is TGTGCCAGCAGCGCCGGCAGCGGCTACGAGCAGTACTTC.

This clonotype counts as medium-sized. The chain recombines TRBV20-1 with TRBJ2-7; D is ambiguous. Germline V CDR1 and CDR2: DFQATT, SNEGSKA (reference sequence). The CDR3 runs to 14 residues. V shed 5 bases and J shed 0 bases, with 14 bases lying between them. This CDR3 reads CSAERLRRSYEQYF. The CDR3 bases are TGCAGTGCTGAGCGACTTCGGCGCTCCTACGAGCAGTACTTC.

The gene calls are TRBV7-2 and TRBJ2-3; TRBD2 agrees at 11 bases. The germline CDR1 and CDR2 sequences are SGHTA and FQGNSA. The CDR3 has 16 amino acids. The trim removed 5 bases at V and 4 bases at J, leaving 8 bases unmatched. The CDR3 region is CASSELAGVRADTQYF. In DNA form, the CDR3 reads TGTGCCAGCAGCGAACTAGCGGGAGTACGGGCAGATACGCAGTATTTT.

This clonotype was seen repeatedly, ten times or more. The chain is built from TRBV20-1 and TRBJ2-2, with 11 nucleotides matching TRBD2. V trimming: 1 base; J trimming: 0 bases; junction bases outside the gene matches: 10. Germline-derived CDR1 and CDR2 are DFQATT and SNEGSKA (reference sequence). The CDR3 runs 19 residues. The CDR3 sequence is CSARGIQLAGVSNTGELFF. CDR3 nucleotides: TGCAGTGCTAGAGGCATACAACTAGCGGGAGTATCGAACACCGGGGAGCTGTTTTTT.

This clonotype was observed at least ten times. The chain recombines TRBV28 with TRBJ2-7, with 7 bases aligning to TRBD1. The germline gives CDR1 MDHEN, CDR2 SYDVKM. With V trimmed by 4 bases and J by 4 bases, 7 bases remained unmatched. The CDR3 is 14 residues long. CDR3 in amino acids: CASSSIGTEYEQYF. CDR3 bases: TGTGCCAGCAGTTCCATAGGGACAGAGTACGAGCAGTACTTC.

This clonotype is classed as medium-sized. The chain uses TRBV5-1 and TRBJ2-5; D uncertain. Germline-derived CDR1 and CDR2 are SGHRS and YFSETQ. The V end lost 0 bases, the J end lost 5 bases, and 2 bases lay between the germline ends. This CDR3 comprises 11 residues. In DNA, the CDR3 is TGCGCCAGCAGCTTGGTGGAGACCCAGTACTTC. This encodes CASSLVETQYF.

Remarks on this clonotype: This may stem from a read error, because a much larger clone lies one nucleotide away. The chain combines TRBV5-6 with TRBJ2-1; D not resolved. The CDR3 loop spans 12 amino acids. CDR1 SGHDT and CDR2 YYEEEE come from the germline V gene. The CDR3 DNA reads as TGTGTCAGCAGCCTAATAGCCAGTGAGCAGTTCTTC. This codes for CVSSLIASEQFF.

This clonotype showed up many times. J is TRBJ2-1 and V is TRBV5-1; 7 nucleotides agree with TRBD2. With V trimmed by 4 bases and J by 5 bases, 9 bases remained unmatched. Germline V gene data show CDR1 as SGHRS and CDR2 as YFSETQ. This CDR3 has 15 amino acids. The CDR3 sequence: CASSLIGRPNNEQFF. In nucleotides, the CDR3 is TGCGCCAGCAGCCTGATCGGGAGGCCTAACAATGAGCAGTTCTTC.

This clonotype was seen at least ten times. The chain employs TRBV28 and TRBJ2-7, with a weak D call TRBD2 (5 bases). V was clipped by 11 bases and J by 1 base, with 18 bases between them. Germline V CDR1 and CDR2: MDHEN, SYDVKM. The length of the CDR3 is 14 residues. Written as DNA, the CDR3 is TGTGCCCCTGCCCTTAGGACGGGATCCTACGAGCAGTACTTC. Translating it yields CAPALRTGSYEQYF.

This sequence joins TRBV7-6 and TRBJ2-1; the D call may be TRBD1 or TRBD2 (5 bases each). This CDR3 is 16 amino acids long. The germline V gene has CDR1 SGHVS and CDR2 FNYEAQ. The V gene lost 2 bases and the J gene lost 7 bases, with 18 bases spanning the gap. The CDR3 DNA reads TGTGCCAGCAGCTTATTTCGCGAGCCGTGGGGGAATGAGCAGTTCTTC. Amino acid sequence: CASSLFREPWGNEQFF.

This clonotype was counted once. A clone one base away is much larger, so this may be a read error. This chain joins TRBV7-6 and TRBJ2-7; perhaps TRBD1 as D (5 bases). Trimming stripped 2 bases from V and 3 bases from J, with 8 bases between. Per germline, CDR1 SGHVS and CDR2 FNYEAQ. There are 13 residues in the CDR3. CDR3 nucleotides: TGTGCCAGCAGCTTAAGGGGAATCTACGAGCAGTACTTC. Protein sequence: CASSLRGIYEQYF.

About this clonotype: A much larger clone differs from this one at a single base, so this may be a read error. J is TRBJ2-1 and V is TRBV4-3, with unresolved D. CDR3 length: 17 amino acids. Germline-derived CDR1 and CDR2 are LGHNA and YSLEER. CDR3 bases: TGCGCCAGCAGCCAAGATGAGGCAAGGCCGACCTACAATGAGCAGTTGTTC. This gives the protein CASSQDEARPTYNEQLF.

This clonotype appeared many times. The V and J genes are TRBV19 and TRBJ2-2; D may match TRBD1 or TRBD2 (5 bases each). This CDR3 spans 16 amino acids. Trimming shortened V by 0 bases and J by 4 bases, and 12 bases separated the two germline ends. CDR1 LNHDA and CDR2 SQIVND come from the germline V gene (reference sequence). The CDR3 DNA reads TGTGCCAGTAGTATAGAGGGGGACCGGGCCACCGGGGAGCTGTTTTTT. It translates to CASSIEGDRATGELFF.

This clonotype was observed a handful of times. The rearrangement links TRBV20-1 to TRBJ1-2; D is undetermined. The CDR3 runs to 14 residues. Germline CDR1 DFQATT, CDR2 SNEGSKA (reference sequence). With 0 bases removed from V and 3 bases from J, the gap between germline ends came to 11 bases. CDR3 bases: TGCAGTGCTAGAGATCCGGCAGCTTACTATGGCTACACCTTC. Amino acid sequence: CSARDPAAYYGYTF.

This clonotype is medium-sized (0.01 to 0.1%) in the sample. This sequence joins TRBV3-1 and TRBJ1-5; 8 bases agree with TRBD1. V was clipped by 3 bases and J by 6 bases; unmatched bases: 4. This CDR3 is 14 amino acids long. The germline V gene has CDR1 LGHDT and CDR2 YNNKEL (reference sequence). CDR3 protein: CASSHTGGGQPQHF. CDR3 nucleotides: TGTGCCAGCAGCCACACAGGGGGGGGTCAGCCCCAGCATTTT.

This clonotype is medium-sized within its sample. This chain connects TRBV3-1 to TRBJ1-1, with a weak D call TRBD1 (5 bases). V was pared by 0 bases and J by 7 bases, with 9 bases between. This CDR3 has 13 residues. CDR1 and CDR2 from the germline V gene are LGHDT and YNNKEL (reference sequence). The CDR3 loop is CASSQEAGGEAFF. DNA of the CDR3: TGTGCCAGCAGCCAAGAGGCTGGGGGTGAAGCTTTCTTT.

This clonotype was detected ten times or more. The chain links TRBV20-1 to TRBJ2-1; TRBD2 matches at 9 bases. Trimming removed 4 bases from V and 12 bases from J; junction bases left unmatched: 13. The CDR3 sequence is 14 residues long. Germline assignment: CDR1 DFQATT and CDR2 SNEGSKA (reference sequence). The CDR3 nucleotides are TGCAGTGCTAACTTACTACTAGCGGGCGGCGGGCAGTTCTTC. It encodes CSANLLLAGGGQFF.

This clonotype was recorded at least ten times. The chain uses TRBV11-2 and TRBJ2-1, with D perhaps matching TRBD2 (6 bases). The CDR3 is 14 residues long. V lost 7 bases and J lost 5, with 15 bases in between. In germline, CDR1 is SGHAT, CDR2 FQNNGV. CDR3 nucleotide sequence: TGTGCCAGCACATCAGTTCGGGGGAACAATGAGCAGTTCTTC. Translation: CASTSVRGNNEQFF.